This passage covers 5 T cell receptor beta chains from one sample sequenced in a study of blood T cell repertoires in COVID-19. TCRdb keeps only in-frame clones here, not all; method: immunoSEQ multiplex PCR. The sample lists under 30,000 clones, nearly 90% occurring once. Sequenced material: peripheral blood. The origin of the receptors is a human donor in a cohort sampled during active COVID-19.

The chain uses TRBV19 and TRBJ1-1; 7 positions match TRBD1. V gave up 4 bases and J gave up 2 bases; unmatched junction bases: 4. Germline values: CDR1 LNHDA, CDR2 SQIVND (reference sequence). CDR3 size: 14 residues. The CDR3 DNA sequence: TGTGCCAGTAGTACCAGGGGGGTTAACACTGAAGCTTTCTTT. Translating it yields CASSTRGVNTEAFF.

CDR3 sequence (DNA): TGTGCCAGCAGTGAAGCCGGACAGGGGGCTTATACGCAGTATTTT. Its translation is CASSEAGQGAYTQYF. The chain couples TRBV6-1 to TRBJ2-3; 11 bases map to TRBD1. The CDR3 has 15 amino acids. The germline V gene encodes CDR1 MNHNS and CDR2 SASEGT. With V trimmed by 0 bases and J by 7 bases, 3 bases remained unmatched.

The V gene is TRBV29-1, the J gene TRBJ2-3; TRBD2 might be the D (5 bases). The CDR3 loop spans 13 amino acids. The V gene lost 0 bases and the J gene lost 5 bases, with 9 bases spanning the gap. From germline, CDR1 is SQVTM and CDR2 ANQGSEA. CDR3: CSVEDGRGDTQYF. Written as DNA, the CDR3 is TGCAGCGTTGAAGACGGACGGGGAGATACGCAGTATTTT.

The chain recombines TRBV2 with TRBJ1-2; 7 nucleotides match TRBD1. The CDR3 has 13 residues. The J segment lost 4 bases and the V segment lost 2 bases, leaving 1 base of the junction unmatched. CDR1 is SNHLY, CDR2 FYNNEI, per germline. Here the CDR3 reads CASSERGRYGYTF. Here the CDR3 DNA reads TGTGCCAGCAGTGAAAGGGGGCGCTATGGCTACACCTTC.

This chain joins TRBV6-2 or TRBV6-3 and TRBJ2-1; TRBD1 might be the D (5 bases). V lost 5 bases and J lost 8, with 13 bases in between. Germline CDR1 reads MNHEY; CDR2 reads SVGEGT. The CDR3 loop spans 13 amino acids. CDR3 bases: TGTGCCAGCAGTCCCCGGACACGCGATGAGCAGTTCTTC. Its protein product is CASSPRTRDEQFF.